The 2 T cell receptor beta chains below were found in one sample sequenced in a study of cytotoxic CD8 clonotypes in ibrutinib-treated CLL. Produced via immunoSEQ multiplex PCR; TCRdb's table is partial and in-frame only. This sample has nearly 25,000 clones, with roughly 74% found just once. The source was PBMCs, collected after 12 months of ibrutinib treatment. These receptors originate from a human donor with chronic lymphocytic leukemia.

The chain combines TRBV28 with TRBJ1-5; weak D call: TRBD1 (5 bases). Trimming removed 6 bases at V and 7 bases at J, with 16 bases between. CDR1 MDHEN and CDR2 SYDVKM come from the germline V gene. CDR3 length equals 14 residues. This chain's CDR3 is CASRGQGSGQPQHF. The DNA of the CDR3 is TGTGCCAGCAGAGGTCAGGGCAGCGGACAGCCCCAGCATTTT.

The V call is TRBV30, the J call TRBJ2-3; no definite D call. The CDR3 runs 15 residues. The germline V gene has CDR1 GTSNPN and CDR2 SVGIG (reference sequence). The germline V and J ends were trimmed by 1 base and 2 bases, with 13 bases remaining between them. The CDR3 here is CAWSEEQSPTDTQYF. CDR3 nucleotides: TGTGCCTGGAGTGAGGAGCAGTCCCCCACAGATACGCAGTATTTT.